This T cell receptor (beta chain) was identified in a study of T cell responses to AZD1222 COVID-19 vaccine. Trimming pared 8 bases from V and 7 bases from J, leaving 18 bases between. Germline V gene sequence: CDR1 ENHRY, CDR2 SYGVKD. CDR3 size: 13 residues. Assay used: immunoSEQ multiplex PCR; TCRdb lists only in-frame clones, some missing. The sample consists of 95,000 to 150,000 clones, over 75% of them appearing once. The chain couples TRBV10-3 to TRBJ2-7; D may correspond to TRBD1 or TRBD2 (5 bases each). The sequence derives from an adult in good health. This sample comprised peripheral blood, obtained on day 0 of AZD1222 vaccination. The CDR3: CAIRTGRTGEQYF. The CDR3 DNA sequence: TGTGCCATCCGGACGGGGCGAACGGGGGAGCAGTACTTC.